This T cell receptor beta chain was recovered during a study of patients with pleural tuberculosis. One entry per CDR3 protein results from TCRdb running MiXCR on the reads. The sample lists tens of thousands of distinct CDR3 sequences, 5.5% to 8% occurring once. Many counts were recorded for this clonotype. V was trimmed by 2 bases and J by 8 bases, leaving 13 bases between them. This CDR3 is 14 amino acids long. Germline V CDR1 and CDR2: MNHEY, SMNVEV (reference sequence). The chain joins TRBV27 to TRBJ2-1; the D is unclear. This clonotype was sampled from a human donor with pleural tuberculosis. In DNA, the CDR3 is TGTGCCAGCAGTTTACCCCGTCAAACTGATGAGCAGTTCTTC. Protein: CASSLPRQTDEQFF.